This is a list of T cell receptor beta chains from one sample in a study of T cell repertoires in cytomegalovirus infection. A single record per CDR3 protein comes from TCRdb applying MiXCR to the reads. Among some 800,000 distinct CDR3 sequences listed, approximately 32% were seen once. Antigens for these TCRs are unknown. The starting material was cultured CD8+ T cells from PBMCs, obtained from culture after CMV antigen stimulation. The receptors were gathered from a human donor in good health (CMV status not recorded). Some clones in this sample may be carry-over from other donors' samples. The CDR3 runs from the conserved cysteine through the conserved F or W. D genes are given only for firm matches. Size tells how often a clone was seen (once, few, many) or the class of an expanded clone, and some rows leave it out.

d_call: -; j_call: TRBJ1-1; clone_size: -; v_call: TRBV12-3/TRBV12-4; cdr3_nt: TGTGCCAGCAGTCCTTTGACAAAGATGAACACTGAAGCTTTCTTT; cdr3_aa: CASSPLTKMNTEAFF
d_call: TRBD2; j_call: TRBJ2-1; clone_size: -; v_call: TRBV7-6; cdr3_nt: TGTGCCAGCAGCTTAGGATGGGCGGGGGGGTTCAATGAGCAGTTCTTC; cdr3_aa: CASSLGWAGGFNEQFF
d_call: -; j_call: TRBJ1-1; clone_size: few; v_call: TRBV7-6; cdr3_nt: TGTGCCAGCACCCAAAGATCCACCCTTAACACTGAAGCTTTCTTT; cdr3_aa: CASTQRSTLNTEAFF
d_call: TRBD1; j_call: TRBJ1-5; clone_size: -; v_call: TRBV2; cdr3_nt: TGTGCCAGCAGGGGACAGGCTGGCAATCAGCCCCAGCATTTT; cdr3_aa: CASRGQAGNQPQHF
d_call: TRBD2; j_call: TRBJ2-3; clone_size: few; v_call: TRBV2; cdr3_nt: TGTGCCAGCAAGGAGGCGGGGGGGGCCAGGAATACGCAGTATTTT; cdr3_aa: CASKEAGGARNTQYF
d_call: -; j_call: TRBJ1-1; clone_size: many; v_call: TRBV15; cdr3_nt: TGTGCCACCAGCCATGACTATGTGGACACTGAAGCTTTCTTT; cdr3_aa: CATSHDYVDTEAFF
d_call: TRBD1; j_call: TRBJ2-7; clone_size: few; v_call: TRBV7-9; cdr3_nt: TGTGCCAGCAGCTCCAGGGACAGCGCCTACGAGCAGTACTTC; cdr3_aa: CASSSRDSAYEQYF
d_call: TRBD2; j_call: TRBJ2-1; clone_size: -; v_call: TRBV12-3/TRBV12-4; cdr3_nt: TGTGCCAGCAGTCCCTTCGATGAGCGGGGGGGGAACAATGAGCAGTTCTTC; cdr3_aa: CASSPFDERGGNNEQFF
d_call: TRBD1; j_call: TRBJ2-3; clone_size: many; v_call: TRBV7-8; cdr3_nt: TGTGCCAGCAGCTACCGGGACAGAAGCACAGATACGCAGTATTTT; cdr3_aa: CASSYRDRSTDTQYF
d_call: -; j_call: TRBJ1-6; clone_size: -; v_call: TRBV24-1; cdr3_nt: TGTGCCACCAGTGAAGACAGCAATTCACCCCTCCACTTT; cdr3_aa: CATSEDSNSPLHF
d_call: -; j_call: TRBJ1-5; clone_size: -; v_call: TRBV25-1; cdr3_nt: TGTGCCAGCAGCGCAGAGGGGTACAATCAGCCCCAGCATTTT; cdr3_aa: CASSAEGYNQPQHF
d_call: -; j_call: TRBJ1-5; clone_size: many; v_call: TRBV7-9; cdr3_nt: TGTGCCAGCAGCGAGGGGGGGAGTCAGCCCCAGCATTTT; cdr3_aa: CASSEGGSQPQHF
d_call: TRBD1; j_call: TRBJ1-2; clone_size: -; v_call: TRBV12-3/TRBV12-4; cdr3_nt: TGTGCCAGCAGGGAACAGGGGGCTATCTATGGCTACACCTTC; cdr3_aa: CASREQGAIYGYTF
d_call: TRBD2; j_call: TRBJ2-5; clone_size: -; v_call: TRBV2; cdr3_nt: TGTGCCAGCAGTGAAGAGGGAACTAGCGGGGACCGAGGGACCCAGTACTTC; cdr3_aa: CASSEEGTSGDRGTQYF
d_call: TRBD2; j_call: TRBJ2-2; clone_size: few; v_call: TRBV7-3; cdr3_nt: TGTGCCAGCAGAGTTAGCGGGATGGAGGAGCTGTTTTTT; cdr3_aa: CASRVSGMEELFF
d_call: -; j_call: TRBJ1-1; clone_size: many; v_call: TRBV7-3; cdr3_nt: TGTGCCAGCAGCTTAGCTCCTTCGGTCACTGAAGCTTTCTTT; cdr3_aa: CASSLAPSVTEAFF
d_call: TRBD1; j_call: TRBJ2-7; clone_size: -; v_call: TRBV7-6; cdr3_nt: TGTGCCAGCAGCTTGCCGACAGGGGCTGGCGAGCAGTACTTC; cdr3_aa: CASSLPTGAGEQYF
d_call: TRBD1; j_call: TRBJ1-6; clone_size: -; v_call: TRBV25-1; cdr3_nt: TGTGCCAGCAGTGAATGGGCCCCGGGACAGTATAATTCACCCCTCCACTTT; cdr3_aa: CASSEWAPGQYNSPLHF
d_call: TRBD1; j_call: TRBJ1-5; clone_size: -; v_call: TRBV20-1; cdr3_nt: TGCAGTGCTAGATTGCAGGGGGAGAGTCAGCCCCAGCATTTT; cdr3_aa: CSARLQGESQPQHF
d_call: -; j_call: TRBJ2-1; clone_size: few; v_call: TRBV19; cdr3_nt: TGTGCCAGTAGTTTTAGGGGGTCAGCGACCTCCCTTGAGCAGTTCTTC; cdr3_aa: CASSFRGSATSLEQFF
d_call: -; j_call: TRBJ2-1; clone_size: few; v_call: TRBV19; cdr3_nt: TGTGCCAGTAGCCTCATTATCAGTTCACACAATGAGCAGTTCTTC; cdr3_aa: CASSLIISSHNEQFF
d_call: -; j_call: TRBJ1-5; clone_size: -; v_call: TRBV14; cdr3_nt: TGTGCCAGCAGCCAAGGCAGGGGGCCCCAGCATTTT; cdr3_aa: CASSQGRGPQHF
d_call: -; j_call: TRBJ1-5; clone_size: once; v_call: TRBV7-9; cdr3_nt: TGTGCCAGCAGCTCCAATCCCAGGGGTAATCAGCCCCAGCATTTT; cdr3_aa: CASSSNPRGNQPQHF
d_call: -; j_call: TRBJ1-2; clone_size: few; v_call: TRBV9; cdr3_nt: TGTGCCAGCAGCGTAGGGGCAGGCTATGGCTACACCTTC; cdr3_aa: CASSVGAGYGYTF
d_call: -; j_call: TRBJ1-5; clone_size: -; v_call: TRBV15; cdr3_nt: TGTGCCACCAGTCACAGTATAAATCAGCCCCAGCATTTT; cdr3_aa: CATSHSINQPQHF
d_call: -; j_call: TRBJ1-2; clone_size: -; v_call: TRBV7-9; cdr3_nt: TGTGCCAGCAGCCAGGACCAGGGGCACTATGGCTACACCTTC; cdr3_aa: CASSQDQGHYGYTF
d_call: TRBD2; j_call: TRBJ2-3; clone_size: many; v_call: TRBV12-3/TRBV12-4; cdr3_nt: TGTGCCAGCAGTTTTCGTCTAGCGGGAGATACGCAGTATTTT; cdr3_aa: CASSFRLAGDTQYF
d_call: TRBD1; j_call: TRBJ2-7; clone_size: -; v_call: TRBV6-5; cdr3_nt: TGTGCCAGCATTCGGACAGGGTCCTACGAGCAGTACTTC; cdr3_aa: CASIRTGSYEQYF
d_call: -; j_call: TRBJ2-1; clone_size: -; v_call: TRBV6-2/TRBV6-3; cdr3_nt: TGTGCCAGCAGTCCGACAGTCCTTAGCTCCTACAATGAGCAGTTCTTC; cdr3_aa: CASSPTVLSSYNEQFF
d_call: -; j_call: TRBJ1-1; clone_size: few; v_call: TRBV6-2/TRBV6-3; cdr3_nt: TGTGCCAGCCTAACTAGGGGCACTGAAGCTTTCTTT; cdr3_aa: CASLTRGTEAFF
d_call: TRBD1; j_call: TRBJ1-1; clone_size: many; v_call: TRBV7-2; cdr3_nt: TGTGCCAGCACCAGGACAGGGTTTGCTGAAGCTTTCTTT; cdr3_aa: CASTRTGFAEAFF
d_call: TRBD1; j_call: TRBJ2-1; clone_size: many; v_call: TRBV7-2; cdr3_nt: TGTGCCAGCAGCTATACGACAGGGGAGCAGTTCTTC; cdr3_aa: CASSYTTGEQFF
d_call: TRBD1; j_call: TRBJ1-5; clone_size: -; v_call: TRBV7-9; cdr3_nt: TGTGCCAGCAGCTTGTCGACAGGGACGGATCAGCCCCAGCATTTT; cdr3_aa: CASSLSTGTDQPQHF
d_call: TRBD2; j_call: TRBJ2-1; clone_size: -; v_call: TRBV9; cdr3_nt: TGTGCCAGCAGCGTAGAGGCTAGCGGGGATAACTACAATGAGCAGTTCTTC; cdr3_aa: CASSVEASGDNYNEQFF
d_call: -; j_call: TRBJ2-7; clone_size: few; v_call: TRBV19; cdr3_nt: TGTGCCACTCTAGGGGGGATGAACGAGCAGTACTTC; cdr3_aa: CATLGGMNEQYF
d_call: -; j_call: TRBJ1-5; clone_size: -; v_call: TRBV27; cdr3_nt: TGTGCCAGCAGTTTAAGCGTTTACAGCAATCAGCCCCAGCATTTT; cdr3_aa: CASSLSVYSNQPQHF
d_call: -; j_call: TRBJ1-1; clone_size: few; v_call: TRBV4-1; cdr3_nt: TGCGCCAGCAGCCAAGTTGAGATGAACACTGAAGCTTTCTTT; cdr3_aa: CASSQVEMNTEAFF
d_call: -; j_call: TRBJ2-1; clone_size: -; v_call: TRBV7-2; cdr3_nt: TGTGTCAGCAGCCCCAGCCCTGAGCAGTTCTTC; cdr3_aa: CVSSPSPEQFF